The 6 T cell receptor beta chains presented below share a single source sample, sequenced in a study of cytomegalovirus exposure and HLA in healthy donors (dated by TCRdb to the late 2010s). Library generation was performed with the immunoSEQ multiplex PCR assay. The multiplex PCR relied on a mix of 60 forward primers for TCR Vbeta segments and 13 reverse primers for TCR Jbeta segments. TCRdb retrieved this table from immuneACCESS and kept in-frame rearrangements only. Not all clones are present; in checked studies, unresolved V genes account for under half, and no reason is known for the remainder. This sample lists 120,000 or so clones; over 80% were detected once. The top ten constitute 20% of the sample. What was sequenced was PBMCs. The origin of the receptors is a man between 18 and 35 years old in good health and CMV-seropositive.

The V and J genes are TRBV10-3 and TRBJ2-3, with D possibly being TRBD2 (6 bases). Germline V gene lookup returns CDR1 ENHRY and CDR2 SYGVKD. Trimming pared 7 bases from V and 4 bases from J, leaving 15 bases between. The CDR3 contains 14 residues. CDR3 coding DNA: TGTGCCATCAATGATCGGGGACTCTCAGATACGCAGTATTTT. This encodes CAINDRGLSDTQYF.

This clone appeared a single time. This chain joins TRBV2 and TRBJ2-1, with 11 bases aligning to TRBD1. Germline V gene data show CDR1 as SNHLY and CDR2 as FYNNEI. V trimming: 2 bases; J trimming: 6 bases; junction bases outside the gene matches: 3. The CDR3 consists of 15 residues. The CDR3 nucleotides read TGTGCCAGCAGTGAACAAGGGACAGGGGGCAATGAGCAGTTCTTC. Its translation is CASSEQGTGGNEQFF.

This clone was counted between two and nine times. This sequence joins TRBV19 and TRBJ2-6, with TRBD1 matching over 7 bases. The CDR3 is made up of 14 amino acids. Per the germline V gene, CDR1 is LNHDA and CDR2 is SQIVND (reference sequence). The V segment lost 9 bases and the J segment 2 bases; nucleotides outside the gene matches: 4. CDR3 protein: CASRQGPGANVLTF. CDR3 bases: TGTGCCAGCCGACAGGGCCCTGGGGCCAACGTCCTGACTTTC.

CDR3 protein: CASSAQFSEASPLHF. CDR3 in DNA: TGTGCCAGCAGCGCCCAGTTTTCCGAGGCCTCACCCCTCCACTTT. The V and J genes are TRBV11-2 and TRBJ1-6, with D uncertain. The CDR3 sequence is 15 residues long. V lost 5 bases and J lost 10, with 18 bases in between. Germline V gene lookup returns CDR1 SGHAT and CDR2 FQNNGV.

The chain carries TRBV29-1 and TRBJ1-4, with D possibly matching TRBD1 (5 bases). The germline V gene encodes CDR1 SQVTM and CDR2 ANQGSEA. The CDR3 covers 13 residues. V was cut by 7 bases and J by 4 bases, with 13 bases left in between. The CDR3 nucleotides read TGCAGCGCCCTACGACAGAGTAATGAAAAACTGTTTTTT. Its translation: CSALRQSNEKLFF.

The J gene is TRBJ1-1, the V gene TRBV5-1, with D unclear. The CDR3 extends over 13 amino acids. The germline gives CDR1 SGHRS, CDR2 YFSETQ. The germline V and J ends were trimmed by 4 bases and 3 bases, with 10 bases remaining between them. CDR3 residues: CASSINGYTEAFF. CDR3 DNA: TGCGCCAGCAGCATCAACGGGTACACTGAAGCTTTCTTT.